This TCR beta chain came from a study of technical replicates of blood from a few donors. The table came from immunoSEQ multiplex PCR; TCRdb's copy has only in-frame clones and leaves some out. Altogether fewer than 15,000 clones are present, around 95% being singletons, with the ten largest covering 7% to 9%. The CDR3 contains 13 residues. V was trimmed by 3 bases and J by 8 bases, leaving 13 bases between them. CDR1 and CDR2 (germline): MNHEY, SMNVEV (reference sequence). The TCR sequence derives from a human donor in good health. The rearrangement joins TRBV27 to TRBJ1-2, with D possibly matching TRBD1 (5 bases). Sequenced input: PBMCs. As DNA, the CDR3 is TGTGCCAGCAGTTTTACCCTGGCAGGGGGCTACACCTTC. This encodes CASSFTLAGGYTF.